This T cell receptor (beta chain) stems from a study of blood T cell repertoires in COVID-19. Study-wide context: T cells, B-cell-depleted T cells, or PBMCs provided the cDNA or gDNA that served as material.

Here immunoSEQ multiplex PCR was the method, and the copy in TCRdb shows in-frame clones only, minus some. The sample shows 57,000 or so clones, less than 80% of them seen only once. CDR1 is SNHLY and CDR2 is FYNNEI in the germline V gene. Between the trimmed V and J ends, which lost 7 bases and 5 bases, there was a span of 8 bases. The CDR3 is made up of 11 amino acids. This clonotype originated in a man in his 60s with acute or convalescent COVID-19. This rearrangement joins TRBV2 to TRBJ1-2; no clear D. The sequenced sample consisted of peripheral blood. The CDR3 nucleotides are TGTGCCAGCACAGGAGGGTATGGCTACACCTTC. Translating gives CASTGGYGYTF.